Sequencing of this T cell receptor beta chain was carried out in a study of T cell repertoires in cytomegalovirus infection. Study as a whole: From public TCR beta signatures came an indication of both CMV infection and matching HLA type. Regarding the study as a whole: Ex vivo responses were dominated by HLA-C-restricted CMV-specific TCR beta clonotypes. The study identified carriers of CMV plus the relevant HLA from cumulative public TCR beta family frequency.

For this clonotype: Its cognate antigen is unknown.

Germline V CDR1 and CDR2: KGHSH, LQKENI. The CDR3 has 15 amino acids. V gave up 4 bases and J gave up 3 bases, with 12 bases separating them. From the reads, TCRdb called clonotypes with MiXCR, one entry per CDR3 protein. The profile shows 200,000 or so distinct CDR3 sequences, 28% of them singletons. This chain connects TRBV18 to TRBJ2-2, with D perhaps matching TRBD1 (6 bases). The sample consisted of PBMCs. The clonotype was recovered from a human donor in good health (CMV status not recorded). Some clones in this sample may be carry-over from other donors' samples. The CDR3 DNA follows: TGTGCCAGCTCACAGGACAGTCAGGACACCGGGGAGCTGTTTTTT. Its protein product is CASSQDSQDTGELFF. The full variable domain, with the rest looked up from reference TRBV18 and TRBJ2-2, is NAGVMQNPRHLVRRRGQEARLRCSPMKGHSHVYWYRQLPEEGLKFMVYLQKENIIDESGMPKERFSAEFPKEGPSILRIQQVVRGDSAAYFCASSQDSQDTGELFFGEGSRLTVL.